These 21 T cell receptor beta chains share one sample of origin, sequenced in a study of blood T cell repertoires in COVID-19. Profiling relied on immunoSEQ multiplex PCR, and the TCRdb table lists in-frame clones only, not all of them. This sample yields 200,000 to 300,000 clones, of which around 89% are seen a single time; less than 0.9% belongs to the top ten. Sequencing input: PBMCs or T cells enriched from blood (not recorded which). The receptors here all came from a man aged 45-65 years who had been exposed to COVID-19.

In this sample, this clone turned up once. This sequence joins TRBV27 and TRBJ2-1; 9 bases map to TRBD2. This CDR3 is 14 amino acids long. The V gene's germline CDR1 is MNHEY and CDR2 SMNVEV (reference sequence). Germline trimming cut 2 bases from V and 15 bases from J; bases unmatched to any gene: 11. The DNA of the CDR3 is TGTGCCAGCAGTTTAGGAGGCCTAGCGGGGCGCGGGTTCTTC. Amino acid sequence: CASSLGGLAGRGFF.

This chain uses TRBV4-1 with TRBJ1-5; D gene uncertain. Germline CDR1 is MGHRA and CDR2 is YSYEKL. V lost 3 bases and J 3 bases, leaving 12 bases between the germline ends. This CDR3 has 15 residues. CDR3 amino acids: CASSQKDWYNQPQHF. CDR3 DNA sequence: TGCGCCAGCAGCCAGAAGGACTGGTACAATCAGCCCCAGCATTTT.

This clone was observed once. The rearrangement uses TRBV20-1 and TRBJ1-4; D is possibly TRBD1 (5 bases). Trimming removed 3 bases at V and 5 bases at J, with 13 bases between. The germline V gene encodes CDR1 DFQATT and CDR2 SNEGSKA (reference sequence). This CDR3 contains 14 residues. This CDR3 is CSASPGGKNEKLFF. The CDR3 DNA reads TGCAGTGCTAGTCCCGGGGGGAAAAATGAAAAACTGTTTTTT.

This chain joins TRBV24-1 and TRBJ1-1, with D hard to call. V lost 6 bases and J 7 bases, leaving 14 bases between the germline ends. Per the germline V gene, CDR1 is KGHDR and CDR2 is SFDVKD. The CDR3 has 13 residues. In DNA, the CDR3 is TGTGCCACCAGTCGGGTCGACGGTCTTGAAGCTTTCTTT. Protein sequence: CATSRVDGLEAFF.

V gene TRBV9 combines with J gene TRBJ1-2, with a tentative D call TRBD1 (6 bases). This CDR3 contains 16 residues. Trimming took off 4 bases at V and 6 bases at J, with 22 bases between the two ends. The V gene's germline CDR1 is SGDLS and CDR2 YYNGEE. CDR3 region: CASSLDLQGRGNGYTF. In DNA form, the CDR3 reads TGTGCCAGCAGCCTCGATTTACAGGGTAGAGGCAATGGCTACACCTTC.

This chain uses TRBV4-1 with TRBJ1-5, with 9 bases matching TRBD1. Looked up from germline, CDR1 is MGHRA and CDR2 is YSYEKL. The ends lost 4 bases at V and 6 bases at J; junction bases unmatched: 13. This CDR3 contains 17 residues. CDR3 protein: CASSLKVQGASRQPQHF. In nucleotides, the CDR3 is TGCGCCAGCAGCCTAAAGGTACAGGGGGCCTCCCGTCAGCCCCAGCATTTT.

The CDR3, as DNA: TGTGCCAGCATCCGGGACTTAGAGAACTTTTACGAGCAGTACGTC. Residues: CASIRDLENFYEQYV. V usage is TRBV27 and J usage is TRBJ2-7; tentatively, D is TRBD2 (6 bases). Germline loops: CDR1 MNHEY, CDR2 SMNVEV (reference sequence). Trimming shortened V by 7 bases and J by 4 bases, and 20 bases separated the two germline ends. This CDR3 region has 15 residues.

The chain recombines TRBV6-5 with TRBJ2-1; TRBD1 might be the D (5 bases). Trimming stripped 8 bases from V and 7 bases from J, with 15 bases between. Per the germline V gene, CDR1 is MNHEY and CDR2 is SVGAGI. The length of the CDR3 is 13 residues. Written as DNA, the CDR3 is TGTGCCAGCTCTTCTAGGGGTGAGAATGAGCAGTTCTTC. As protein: CASSSRGENEQFF.

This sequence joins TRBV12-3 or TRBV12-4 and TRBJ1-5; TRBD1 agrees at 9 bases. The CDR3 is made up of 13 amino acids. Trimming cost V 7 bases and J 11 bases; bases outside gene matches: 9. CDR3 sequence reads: CASTPGGDRAQHF. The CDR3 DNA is TGTGCCAGCACCCCTGGGGGGGACAGGGCCCAGCATTTT.

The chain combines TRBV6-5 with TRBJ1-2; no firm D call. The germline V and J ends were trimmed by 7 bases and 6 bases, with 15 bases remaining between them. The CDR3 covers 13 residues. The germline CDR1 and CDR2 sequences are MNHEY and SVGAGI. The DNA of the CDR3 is TGTGCCAGCATGGGTTCGTCGGCGGATGGCTACACCTTC. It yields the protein CASMGSSADGYTF.

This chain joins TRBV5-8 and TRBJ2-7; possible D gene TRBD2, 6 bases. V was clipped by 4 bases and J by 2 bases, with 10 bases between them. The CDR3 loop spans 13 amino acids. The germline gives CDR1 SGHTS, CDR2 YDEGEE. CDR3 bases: TGTGCCAGCAGCGGAGGGAGCACCTACGAGCAGTACGTC. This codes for CASSGGSTYEQYV.

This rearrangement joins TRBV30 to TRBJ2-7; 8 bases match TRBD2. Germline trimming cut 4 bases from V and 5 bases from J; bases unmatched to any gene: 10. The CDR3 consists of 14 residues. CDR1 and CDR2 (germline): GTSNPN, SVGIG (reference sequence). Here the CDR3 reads CAWTPAGGRNEQYV. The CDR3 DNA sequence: TGTGCCTGGACACCCGCGGGGGGTCGTAACGAGCAGTACGTC.

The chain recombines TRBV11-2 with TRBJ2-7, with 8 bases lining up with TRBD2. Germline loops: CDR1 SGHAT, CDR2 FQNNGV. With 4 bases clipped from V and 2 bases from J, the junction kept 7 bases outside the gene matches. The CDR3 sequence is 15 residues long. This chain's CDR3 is CASSSGLESPYEQYF. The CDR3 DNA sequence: TGTGCCAGCAGCTCGGGACTAGAATCTCCCTACGAGCAGTACTTC.

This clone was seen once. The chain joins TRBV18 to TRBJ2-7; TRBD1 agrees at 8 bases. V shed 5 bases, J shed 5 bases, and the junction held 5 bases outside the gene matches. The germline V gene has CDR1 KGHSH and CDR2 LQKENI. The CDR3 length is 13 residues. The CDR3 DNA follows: TGTGCCAGCTCAACGACAGGGGTTAACGAGCAGTACGTC. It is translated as CASSTTGVNEQYV.

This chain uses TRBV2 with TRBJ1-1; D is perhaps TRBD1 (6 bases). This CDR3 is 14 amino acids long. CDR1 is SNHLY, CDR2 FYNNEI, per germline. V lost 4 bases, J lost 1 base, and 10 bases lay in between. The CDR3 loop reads CASSVAGANTEAFF. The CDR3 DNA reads TGTGCCAGCAGTGTCGCAGGGGCGAACACTGAAGCTTTCTTT.

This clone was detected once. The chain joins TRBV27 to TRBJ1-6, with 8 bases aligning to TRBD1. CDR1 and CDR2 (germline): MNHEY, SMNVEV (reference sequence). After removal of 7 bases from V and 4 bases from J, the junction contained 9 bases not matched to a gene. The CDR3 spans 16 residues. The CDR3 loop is CASKPHGTGYNSPLHF. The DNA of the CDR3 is TGTGCCAGCAAACCCCATGGGACAGGTTATAATTCACCCCTCCACTTT.

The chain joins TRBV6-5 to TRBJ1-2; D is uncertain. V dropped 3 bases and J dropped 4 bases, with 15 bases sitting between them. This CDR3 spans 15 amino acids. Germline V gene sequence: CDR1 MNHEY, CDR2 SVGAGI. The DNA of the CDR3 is TGTGCCAGCAGTTATACGGGAGAACGGGGCTATGGCTACACCTTC. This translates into CASSYTGERGYGYTF.

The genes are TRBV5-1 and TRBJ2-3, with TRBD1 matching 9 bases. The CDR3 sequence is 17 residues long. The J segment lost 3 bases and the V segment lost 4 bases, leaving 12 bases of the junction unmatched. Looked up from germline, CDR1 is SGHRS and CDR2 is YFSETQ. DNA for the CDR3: TGCGCCAGCAGCACCCCGACAGGGGGAGTAAGAACAGATACGCAGTATTTT. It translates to CASSTPTGGVRTDTQYF.

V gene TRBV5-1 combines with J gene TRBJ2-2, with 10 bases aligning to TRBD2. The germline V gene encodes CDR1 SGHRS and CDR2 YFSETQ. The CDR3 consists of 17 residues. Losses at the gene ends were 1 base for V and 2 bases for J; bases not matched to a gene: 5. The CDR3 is CASSLRSSGGNTGELFF. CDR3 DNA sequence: TGCGCCAGCAGCTTGAGGTCTAGCGGGGGAAACACCGGGGAGCTGTTTTTT.

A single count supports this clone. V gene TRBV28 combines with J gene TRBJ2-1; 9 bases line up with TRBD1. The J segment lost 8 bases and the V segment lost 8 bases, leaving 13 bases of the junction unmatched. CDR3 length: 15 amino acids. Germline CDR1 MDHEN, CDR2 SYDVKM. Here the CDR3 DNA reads TGTGCCAGCTCCGAGTGGGACAGGGCCAGGCATGAGCAGTTCTTC. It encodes CASSEWDRARHEQFF.

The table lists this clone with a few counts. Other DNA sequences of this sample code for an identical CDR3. CDR3 in amino acids: CASSLLAGEETQYF. The CDR3 DNA reads TGCGCCAGCAGCTTGCTAGCGGGGGAAGAGACCCAGTACTTC. The chain couples TRBV5-1 to TRBJ2-5, with 10 bases that match TRBD2. The trim removed 1 base at V and 3 bases at J, leaving 0 bases unmatched. Germline values: CDR1 SGHRS, CDR2 YFSETQ. The CDR3 spans 14 residues.